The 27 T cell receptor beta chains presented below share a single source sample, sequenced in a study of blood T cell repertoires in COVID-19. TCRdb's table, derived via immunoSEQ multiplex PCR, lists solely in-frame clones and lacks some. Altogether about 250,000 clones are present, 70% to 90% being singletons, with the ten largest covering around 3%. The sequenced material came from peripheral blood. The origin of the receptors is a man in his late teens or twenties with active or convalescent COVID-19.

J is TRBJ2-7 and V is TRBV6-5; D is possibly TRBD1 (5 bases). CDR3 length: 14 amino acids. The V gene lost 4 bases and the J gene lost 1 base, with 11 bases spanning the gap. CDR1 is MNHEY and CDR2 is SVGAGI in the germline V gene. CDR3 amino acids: CASSWQGGSYEQYF. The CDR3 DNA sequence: TGTGCCAGCAGTTGGCAGGGCGGATCCTACGAGCAGTACTTC.

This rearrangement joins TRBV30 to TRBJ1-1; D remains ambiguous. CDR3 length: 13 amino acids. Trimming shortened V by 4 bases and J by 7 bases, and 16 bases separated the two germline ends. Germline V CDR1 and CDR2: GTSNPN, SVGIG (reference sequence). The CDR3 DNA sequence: TGTGCCTGGAAGCGGATTAGGCAGGATGAAGCTTTCTTT. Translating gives CAWKRIRQDEAFF.

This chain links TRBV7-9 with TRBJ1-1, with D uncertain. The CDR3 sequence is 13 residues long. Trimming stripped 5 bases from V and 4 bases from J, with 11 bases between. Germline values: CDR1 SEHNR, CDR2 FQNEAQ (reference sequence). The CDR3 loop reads CASSNWAGTEAFF. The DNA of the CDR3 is TGTGCCAGCAGCAACTGGGCAGGCACTGAAGCTTTCTTT.

The CDR3 is CASSLVGSQETQYF. Written as DNA, the CDR3 is TGCGCCAGCAGCTTGGTCGGTTCACAAGAGACCCAGTACTTC. This sequence joins TRBV5-1 and TRBJ2-5; no firm D call. CDR1 and CDR2 (germline): SGHRS, YFSETQ. With 0 bases removed from V and 2 bases from J, the gap between germline ends came to 8 bases. The CDR3 runs to 14 residues.

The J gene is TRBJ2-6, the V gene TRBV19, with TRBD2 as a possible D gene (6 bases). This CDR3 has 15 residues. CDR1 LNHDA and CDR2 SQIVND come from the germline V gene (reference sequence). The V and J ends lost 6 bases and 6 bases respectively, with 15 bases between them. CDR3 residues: CASRVGTVPANVLTF. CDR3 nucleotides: TGTGCCAGTAGGGTTGGGACTGTGCCGGCCAACGTCCTGACTTTC.

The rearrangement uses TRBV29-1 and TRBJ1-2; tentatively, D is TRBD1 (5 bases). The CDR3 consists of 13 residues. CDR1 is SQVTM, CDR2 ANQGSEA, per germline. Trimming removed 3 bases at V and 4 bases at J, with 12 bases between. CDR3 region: CSVDEVRAYGYTF. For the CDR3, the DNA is TGCAGCGTTGACGAGGTCAGGGCCTATGGCTACACCTTC. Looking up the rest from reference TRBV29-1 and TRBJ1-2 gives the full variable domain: SAVISQKPSRDICQRGTSLTIQCQVDSQVTMMFWYRQQPGQSLTLIATANQGSEATYESGFVIDKFPISRPNLTFSTLTVSNMSPEDSSIYLCSVDEVRAYGYTFGSGTRLTVV.

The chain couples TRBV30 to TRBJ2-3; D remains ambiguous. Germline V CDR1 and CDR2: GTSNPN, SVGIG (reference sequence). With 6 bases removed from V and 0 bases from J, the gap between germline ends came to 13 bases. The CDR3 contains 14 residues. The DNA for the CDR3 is TGTGCCTGTTACCCCCCCGGGAGCACAGATACGCAGTATTTT. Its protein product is CACYPPGSTDTQYF.

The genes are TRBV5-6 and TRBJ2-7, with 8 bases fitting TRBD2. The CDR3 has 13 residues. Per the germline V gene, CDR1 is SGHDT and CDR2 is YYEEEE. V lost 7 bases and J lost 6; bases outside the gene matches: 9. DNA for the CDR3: TGTGCCAGCGGTCGGACTAGCTTGGGCGAGCAGTACTTC. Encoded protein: CASGRTSLGEQYF.

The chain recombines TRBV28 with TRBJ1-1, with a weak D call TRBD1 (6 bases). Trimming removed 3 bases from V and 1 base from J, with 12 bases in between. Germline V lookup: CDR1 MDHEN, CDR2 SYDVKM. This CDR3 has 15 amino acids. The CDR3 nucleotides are TGTGCCAGCAGTTTTACCGGGGGGCCGAACACTGAAGCTTTCTTT. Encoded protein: CASSFTGGPNTEAFF.

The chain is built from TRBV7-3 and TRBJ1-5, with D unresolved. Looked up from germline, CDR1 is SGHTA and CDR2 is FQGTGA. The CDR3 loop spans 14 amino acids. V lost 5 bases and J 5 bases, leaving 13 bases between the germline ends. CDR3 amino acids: CASSGELLYQPQHF. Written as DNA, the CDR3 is TGTGCCAGCAGCGGGGAGTTGCTTTATCAGCCCCAGCATTTT.

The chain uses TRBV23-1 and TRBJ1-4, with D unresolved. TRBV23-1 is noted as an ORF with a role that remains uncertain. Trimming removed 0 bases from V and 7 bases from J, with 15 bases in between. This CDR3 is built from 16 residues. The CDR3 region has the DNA TGCGCCAGCAGTCAATCGTGGCAGGTGGTTGTTGAAAAACTGTTTTTT. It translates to CASSQSWQVVVEKLFF.

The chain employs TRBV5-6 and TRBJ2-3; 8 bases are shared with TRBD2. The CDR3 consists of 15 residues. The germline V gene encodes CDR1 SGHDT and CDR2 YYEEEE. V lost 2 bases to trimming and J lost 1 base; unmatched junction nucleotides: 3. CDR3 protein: CASSFPRGGTDTQYF. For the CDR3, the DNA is TGTGCCAGCAGCTTCCCGCGGGGGGGCACAGATACGCAGTATTTT.

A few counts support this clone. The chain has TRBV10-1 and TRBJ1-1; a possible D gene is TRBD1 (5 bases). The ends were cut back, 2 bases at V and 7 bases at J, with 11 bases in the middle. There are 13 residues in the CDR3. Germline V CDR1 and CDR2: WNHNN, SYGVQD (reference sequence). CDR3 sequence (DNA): TGCGCCAGCAGTGAGAATAGGGGAATTGAAGCTTTCTTT. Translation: CASSENRGIEAFF.

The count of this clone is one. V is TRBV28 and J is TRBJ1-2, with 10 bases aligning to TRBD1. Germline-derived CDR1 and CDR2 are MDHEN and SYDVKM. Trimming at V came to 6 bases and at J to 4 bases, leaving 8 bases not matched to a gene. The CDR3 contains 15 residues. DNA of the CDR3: TGTGCCAGCAGGCGGGACAGGGGTCTCTCCTATGGCTACACCTTC. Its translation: CASRRDRGLSYGYTF.

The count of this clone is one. For the CDR3, the DNA is TGTGCCAGCAGCCCCCATGTTCGGACTAGCGGGTACCAAGAGACCCAGTACTTC. Translated, it gives CASSPHVRTSGYQETQYF. V gene TRBV5-5 combines with J gene TRBJ2-5; the match to TRBD2 covers 11 bases. CDR3 size: 18 residues. CDR1 SGHKS and CDR2 YYEKEE come from the germline V gene (reference sequence). Losses at the gene ends were 4 bases for V and 0 bases for J; bases not matched to a gene: 11. Variable domain in full (rest from reference TRBV5-5 and TRBJ2-5): DAGVTQSPTHLIKTRGQQVTLRCSPISGHKSVSWYQQVLGQGPQFIFQYYEKEERGRGNFPDRFSARQFPNYSSELNVNALLLGDSALYLCASSPHVRTSGYQETQYFGPGTRLLVL.

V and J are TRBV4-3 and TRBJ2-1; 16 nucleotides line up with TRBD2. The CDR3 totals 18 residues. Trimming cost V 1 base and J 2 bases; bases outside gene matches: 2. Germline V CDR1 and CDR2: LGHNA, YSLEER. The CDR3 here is CASSQVGLAGGPYNEQFF. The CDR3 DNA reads TGCGCCAGCAGCCAAGTGGGACTAGCGGGGGGGCCCTACAATGAGCAGTTCTTC.

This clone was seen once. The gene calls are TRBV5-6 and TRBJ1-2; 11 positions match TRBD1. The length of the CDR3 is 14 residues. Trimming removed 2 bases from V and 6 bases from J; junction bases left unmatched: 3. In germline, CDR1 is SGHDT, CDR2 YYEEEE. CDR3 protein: CASSLGTGGHGYTF. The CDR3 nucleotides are TGTGCCAGCAGCTTAGGGACAGGGGGGCATGGCTACACCTTC.

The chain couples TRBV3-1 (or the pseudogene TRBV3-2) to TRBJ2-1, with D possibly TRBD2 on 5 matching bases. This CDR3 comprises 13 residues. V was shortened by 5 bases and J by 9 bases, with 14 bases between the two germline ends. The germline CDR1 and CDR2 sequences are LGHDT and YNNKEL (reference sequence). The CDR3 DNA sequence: TGTGCCAGCAGCAAGACCCCGGGGATTGAGCAGTTCTTC. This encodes CASSKTPGIEQFF.

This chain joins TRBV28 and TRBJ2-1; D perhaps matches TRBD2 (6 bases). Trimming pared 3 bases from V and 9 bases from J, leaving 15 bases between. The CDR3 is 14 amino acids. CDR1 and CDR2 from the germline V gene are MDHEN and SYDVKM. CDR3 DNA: TGTGCCAGCAGTTTCGCCGGGGGAGCGGGTGAGCAGTTCTTC. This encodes CASSFAGGAGEQFF.

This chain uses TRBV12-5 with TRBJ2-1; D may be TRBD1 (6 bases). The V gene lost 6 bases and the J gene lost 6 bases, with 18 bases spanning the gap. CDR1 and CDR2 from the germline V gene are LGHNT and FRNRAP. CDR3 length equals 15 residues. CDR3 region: CASGRDKTNPNEQFF. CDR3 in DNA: TGTGCTAGTGGACGGGACAAAACGAACCCCAATGAGCAGTTCTTC.

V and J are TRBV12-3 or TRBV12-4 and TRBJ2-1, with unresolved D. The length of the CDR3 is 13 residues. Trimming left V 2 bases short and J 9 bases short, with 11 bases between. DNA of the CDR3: TGTGCCAGCAGTTTAACTTCAAGTGGTGAGCAGTTCTTC. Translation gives CASSLTSSGEQFF.

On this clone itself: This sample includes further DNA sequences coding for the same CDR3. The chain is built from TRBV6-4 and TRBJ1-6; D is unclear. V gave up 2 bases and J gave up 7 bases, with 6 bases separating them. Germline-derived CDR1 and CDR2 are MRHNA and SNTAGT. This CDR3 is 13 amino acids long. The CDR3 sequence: CASSDGRNSPLHF. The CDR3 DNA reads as TGTGCCAGCAGTGACGGTAGAAATTCACCCCTCCACTTT.

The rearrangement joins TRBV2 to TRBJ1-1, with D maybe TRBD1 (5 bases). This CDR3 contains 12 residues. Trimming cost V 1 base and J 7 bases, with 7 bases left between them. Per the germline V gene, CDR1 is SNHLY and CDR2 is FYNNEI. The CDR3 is CASSEGRVEAFF. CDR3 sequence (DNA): TGTGCCAGCAGTGAAGGCAGGGTTGAAGCTTTCTTT.

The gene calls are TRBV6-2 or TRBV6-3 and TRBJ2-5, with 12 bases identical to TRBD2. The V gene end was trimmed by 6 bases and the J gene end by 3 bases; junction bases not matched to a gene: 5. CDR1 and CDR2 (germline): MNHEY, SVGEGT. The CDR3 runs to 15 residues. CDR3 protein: CASSSWTSGEETQYF. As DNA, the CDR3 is TGTGCCAGCAGCTCATGGACTAGCGGGGAAGAGACCCAGTACTTC.

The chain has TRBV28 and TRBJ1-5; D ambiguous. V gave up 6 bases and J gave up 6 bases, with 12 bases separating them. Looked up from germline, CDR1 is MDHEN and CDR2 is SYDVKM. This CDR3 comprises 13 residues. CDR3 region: CASRRGLGQPQHF. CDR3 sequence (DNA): TGTGCCAGCAGACGAGGGCTTGGTCAGCCCCAGCATTTT.

The chain's CDR3 is CASSLYSGTGGGSYEQYF. The CDR3 bases are TGTGCCAGCAGTCTCTACTCCGGGACAGGGGGGGGATCCTACGAGCAGTACTTC. The chain recombines TRBV28 with TRBJ2-7, with 11 bases lining up with TRBD1. V was pared by 5 bases and J by 1 base, with 13 bases of the junction left unmatched. The CDR3 is 18 residues long. Germline-derived CDR1 and CDR2 are MDHEN and SYDVKM.

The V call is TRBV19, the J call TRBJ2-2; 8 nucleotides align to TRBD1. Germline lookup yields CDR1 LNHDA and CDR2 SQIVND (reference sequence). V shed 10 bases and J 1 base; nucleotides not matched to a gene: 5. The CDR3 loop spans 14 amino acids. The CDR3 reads CATTTGVNTGELFF. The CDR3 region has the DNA TGTGCCACGACGACAGGGGTGAACACCGGGGAGCTGTTTTTT.